This entry lists 6 T cell receptor beta chains sequenced from one sample in a study of blood T cell repertoires in COVID-19. Repertoires were generated with immunoSEQ multiplex PCR, while TCRdb's copy carries only in-frame clones and drops some. This sample has about 250,000 clones; roughly 80% occur once, and the top ten carry about 8.9%. Sample: peripheral blood. These receptor sequences come from a man older than 75 with acute or convalescent COVID-19.

The rearrangement uses TRBV6-5 and TRBJ2-1; 10 positions match TRBD2. The CDR3 sequence is 15 residues long. CDR1 is MNHEY, CDR2 SVGAGI, per germline. With V trimmed by 7 bases and J by 4 bases, 7 bases remained unmatched. CDR3: CASTQAGGKYNEQFF. DNA for the CDR3: TGTGCCAGCACCCAAGCGGGAGGGAAGTACAATGAGCAGTTCTTC.

The chain joins TRBV7-9 to TRBJ1-2, with 9 bases fitting TRBD1. Germline CDR1 SEHNR, CDR2 FQNEAQ (reference sequence). The CDR3 spans 17 residues. Losses at the gene ends were 4 bases for V and 6 bases for J; bases not matched to a gene: 15. The CDR3 sequence: CASSSSPHKQGADGYTF. CDR3 nucleotides: TGTGCCAGCAGCTCGTCACCCCACAAACAGGGGGCGGATGGCTACACCTTC.

This chain uses TRBV11-2 with TRBJ2-1; 13 nucleotides match TRBD2. The CDR3 extends over 15 amino acids. J gave up 8 bases and V 6 bases, and 7 bases lay outside the gene matches. Germline CDR1 SGHAT, CDR2 FQNNGV. In DNA, the CDR3 is TGTGCCAGCAGACGGACTAGCGGGAGTTGGGATGAGCAGTTCTTC. Protein product: CASRRTSGSWDEQFF.

The gene calls are TRBV30 and TRBJ1-4; 8 nucleotides line up with TRBD1. CDR1 is GTSNPN and CDR2 is SVGIG in the germline V gene (reference sequence). Unmatched junction bases numbered 15, after V lost 4 bases and J lost 5 bases. The CDR3 runs 17 residues. The CDR3 is CAWIPVDDGQGNEKLFF. The CDR3 DNA reads TGTGCCTGGATCCCGGTTGACGATGGACAGGGAAATGAAAAACTGTTTTTT.

Here the CDR3 reads CASRMRQGENQPQHF. Here the CDR3 DNA reads TGTGCCAGCAGAATGAGGCAGGGGGAAAATCAGCCCCAGCATTTT. This sequence joins TRBV19 and TRBJ1-5, with 7 nucleotides matching TRBD1. V lost 9 bases, J lost 4 bases, and 12 bases stayed unmatched. The CDR3 consists of 15 residues. Germline V lookup: CDR1 LNHDA, CDR2 SQIVND (reference sequence). Supplemented by reference TRBV19 and TRBJ1-5, the full variable domain reads DGGITQSPKYLFRKEGQNVTLSCEQNLNHDAMYWYRQDPGQGLRLIYYSQIVNDFQKGDIAEGYSVSREKKESFPLTVTSAQKNPTAFYLCASRMRQGENQPQHFGDGTRLSIL.

The CDR3 DNA follows: TGTGCCAGCAGCTTGGAAAGGACAGGCACCTACGAGCAGTACTTC. It is translated as CASSLERTGTYEQYF. The genes are TRBV5-4 and TRBJ2-7; the match to TRBD1 covers 7 bases. Germline CDR1 and CDR2: SGHNT and YYREEE (reference sequence). The CDR3 covers 15 residues. V lost 0 bases and J lost 2; bases outside the gene matches: 5. Using reference TRBV5-4 and TRBJ2-7 for the parts outside the CDR3, the full variable domain is ETGVTQSPTHLIKTRGQQVTLRCSSQSGHNTVSWYQQALGQGPQFIFQYYREEENGRGNFPPRFSGLQFPNYSSELNVNALELDDSALYLCASSLERTGTYEQYFGPGTRLTVT.